A selection of T cell receptor beta chains follows, all from one sample in a study of vaccination and CD4 T cells after COVID-19. TCRdb reanalysed the PCR reads using MiXCR and keeps one entry per CDR3 protein. The sample includes fewer than 25,000 distinct CDR3 sequences, less than 50% of them seen just once. These receptors lack a known antigen. Input material: CD4+ T cells from blood, cultured in vitro. The source of these receptors is a human donor who had recovered from COVID-19. Both conserved end residues are part of each CDR3. The size field is filled for only some rows; it gives once, few, many or a size class.

CDR3aa: CASTGQGNTEAFF; v_gene: TRBV19; j_gene: TRBJ1-1; abundance: NA
CDR3aa: CASSSEAGGGGTDTQYF; v_gene: TRBV27; j_gene: TRBJ2-3; abundance: few
CDR3aa: CASRARQGKNTEAFF; v_gene: TRBV6-1; j_gene: TRBJ1-1; abundance: few
CDR3aa: CASSLLGQGNGYTF; v_gene: TRBV7-2; j_gene: TRBJ1-2; abundance: NA
CDR3aa: CASSAGLAGVRTGELFF; v_gene: TRBV5-4; j_gene: TRBJ2-2; abundance: NA
CDR3aa: CASRPTGTRGETQYF; v_gene: TRBV6-1; j_gene: TRBJ2-5; abundance: NA
CDR3aa: CASRSILGSGLGTEAFF; v_gene: TRBV25-1; j_gene: TRBJ1-1; abundance: few
CDR3aa: CSAIGVDRDIGYGYTF; v_gene: TRBV20-1; j_gene: TRBJ1-2; abundance: few
CDR3aa: CASSPYTGDQETQYF; v_gene: TRBV18; j_gene: TRBJ2-5; abundance: NA
CDR3aa: CASSYATGANYGYTF; v_gene: TRBV6-2/TRBV6-3; j_gene: TRBJ1-2; abundance: NA
CDR3aa: CASSPLSGPNTGELFF; v_gene: TRBV5-6; j_gene: TRBJ2-2; abundance: NA
CDR3aa: CASSWDSNYGYTF; v_gene: TRBV6-1; j_gene: TRBJ1-2; abundance: few
CDR3aa: CASSAGNYEQYF; v_gene: TRBV2; j_gene: TRBJ2-7; abundance: NA
CDR3aa: CASSKGVRRNEKLFF; v_gene: TRBV21-1; j_gene: TRBJ1-4; abundance: few
CDR3aa: CASSDYGTPVTDTQYF; v_gene: TRBV6-4; j_gene: TRBJ2-3; abundance: NA
CDR3aa: CASSLGGSSSYEQYF; v_gene: TRBV7-2; j_gene: TRBJ2-7; abundance: NA
CDR3aa: CSASGGSNTEAFF; v_gene: TRBV20-1; j_gene: TRBJ1-1; abundance: NA
CDR3aa: CASSESRETQYF; v_gene: TRBV10-2; j_gene: TRBJ2-5; abundance: once
CDR3aa: CASSAQRWDTEAFF; v_gene: TRBV10-2; j_gene: TRBJ1-1; abundance: few
CDR3aa: CASKRMGQGTDTQYF; v_gene: TRBV6-1; j_gene: TRBJ2-3; abundance: NA
CDR3aa: CASSTGQGANSPLHF; v_gene: TRBV7-3; j_gene: TRBJ1-6; abundance: NA
CDR3aa: CASSLAGVGANVLTF; v_gene: TRBV7-2; j_gene: TRBJ2-6; abundance: NA
CDR3aa: CASSLGRHSTDTQYF; v_gene: TRBV7-9; j_gene: TRBJ2-3; abundance: NA
CDR3aa: CAWGVGDTQYF; v_gene: TRBV30; j_gene: TRBJ2-3; abundance: NA
CDR3aa: CASSLNFEPGNTIYF; v_gene: TRBV27; j_gene: TRBJ1-3; abundance: few
CDR3aa: CASSYSGAKGASYEQYF; v_gene: TRBV6-5; j_gene: TRBJ2-7; abundance: few
CDR3aa: CASSTRYRLAGITEAFF; v_gene: TRBV21-1; j_gene: TRBJ1-1; abundance: NA
CDR3aa: CASTRTGTDTQYF; v_gene: TRBV6-2/TRBV6-3; j_gene: TRBJ2-3; abundance: few
CDR3aa: CASSVFGTSTDTQYF; v_gene: TRBV9; j_gene: TRBJ2-3; abundance: NA
CDR3aa: CASSQDGMNTEAFF; v_gene: TRBV3-1; j_gene: TRBJ1-1; abundance: NA
CDR3aa: CASSKQQGVDTEAFF; v_gene: TRBV6-1; j_gene: TRBJ1-1; abundance: NA
CDR3aa: CASSERAGGSTDTQYF; v_gene: TRBV25-1; j_gene: TRBJ2-3; abundance: NA
CDR3aa: CASSPPTQRYWETQYF; v_gene: TRBV6-1; j_gene: TRBJ2-5; abundance: NA
CDR3aa: CASTGRTGLLDGYTF; v_gene: TRBV6-1; j_gene: TRBJ1-2; abundance: NA
CDR3aa: CASSQDAGWSSGNTIYF; v_gene: TRBV4-1; j_gene: TRBJ1-3; abundance: few
CDR3aa: CASTPQRANTGELFF; v_gene: TRBV6-1; j_gene: TRBJ2-2; abundance: few
CDR3aa: CASSSITGAYVQYF; v_gene: TRBV6-5; j_gene: TRBJ2-7; abundance: NA
CDR3aa: CASSEGRAGGTEAFF; v_gene: TRBV2; j_gene: TRBJ1-1; abundance: few
CDR3aa: CSAHRPSGSYNEQFF; v_gene: TRBV20-1; j_gene: TRBJ2-1; abundance: NA
CDR3aa: CSARESTGDGNTIYF; v_gene: TRBV20-1; j_gene: TRBJ1-3; abundance: few
CDR3aa: CASSPRAQATGELFF; v_gene: TRBV7-6; j_gene: TRBJ2-2; abundance: NA
CDR3aa: CSAELSGSSYNEQFF; v_gene: TRBV20-1; j_gene: TRBJ2-1; abundance: NA